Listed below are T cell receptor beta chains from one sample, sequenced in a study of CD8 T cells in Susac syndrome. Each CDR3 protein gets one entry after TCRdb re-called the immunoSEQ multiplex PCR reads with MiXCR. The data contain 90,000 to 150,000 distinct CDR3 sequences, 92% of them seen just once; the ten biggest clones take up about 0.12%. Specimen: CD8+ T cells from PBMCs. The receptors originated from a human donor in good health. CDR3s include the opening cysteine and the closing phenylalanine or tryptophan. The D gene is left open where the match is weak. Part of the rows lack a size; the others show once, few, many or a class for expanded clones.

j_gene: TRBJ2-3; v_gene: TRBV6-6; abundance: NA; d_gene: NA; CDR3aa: CATDTDTQYF; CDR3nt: TGTGCCACGGACACAGATACGCAGTATTTT
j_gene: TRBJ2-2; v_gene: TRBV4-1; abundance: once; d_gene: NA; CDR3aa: CASSQLPALGPRVGELFF; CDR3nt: TGCGCCAGCAGCCAGTTACCGGCTCTGGGCCCTCGCGTCGGGGAGCTGTTTTTT
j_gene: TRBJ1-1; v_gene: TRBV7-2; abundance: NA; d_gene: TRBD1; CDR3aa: CASSSPAMGQGYTEAFF; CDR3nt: TGTGCCAGCAGCTCCCCGGCTATGGGACAGGGGTACACTGAAGCTTTCTTT
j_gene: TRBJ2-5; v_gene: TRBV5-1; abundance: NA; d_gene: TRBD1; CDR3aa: CASSLPGQGAETQYF; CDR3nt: TGCGCCAGCAGCCTTCCGGGACAGGGGGCAGAGACCCAGTACTTC
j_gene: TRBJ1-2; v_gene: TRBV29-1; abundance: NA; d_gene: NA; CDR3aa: CSVPWQNGYTF; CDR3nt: TGCAGCGTTCCCTGGCAGAATGGCTACACCTTC
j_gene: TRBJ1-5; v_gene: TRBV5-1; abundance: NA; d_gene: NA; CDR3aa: CASSTGGEEPQHF; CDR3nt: TGCGCCAGCAGCACCGGGGGGGAGGAGCCCCAGCATTTT
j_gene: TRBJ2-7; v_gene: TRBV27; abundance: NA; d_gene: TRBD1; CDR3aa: CASSPDRTGGGYEQYF; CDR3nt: TGTGCCAGCAGTCCCGATCGGACAGGGGGCGGATACGAGCAGTACTTC
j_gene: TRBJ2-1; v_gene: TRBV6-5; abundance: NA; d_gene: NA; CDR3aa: CASTRISRGDNEQFF; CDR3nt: TGTGCCAGCACCAGAATTTCGCGGGGAGACAATGAGCAGTTCTTC
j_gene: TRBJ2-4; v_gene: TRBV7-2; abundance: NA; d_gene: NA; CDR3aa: CASSRPGGPNIQYF; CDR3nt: TGTGCCAGCAGCCGCCCTGGAGGTCCAAACATTCAGTACTTC
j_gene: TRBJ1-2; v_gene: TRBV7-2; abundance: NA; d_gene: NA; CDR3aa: CASSLARRSTYGYTF; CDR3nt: TGTGCCAGCAGCTTAGCGCGGCGGAGTACCTATGGCTACACCTTC
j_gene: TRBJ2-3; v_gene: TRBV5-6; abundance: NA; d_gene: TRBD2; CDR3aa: CASSLIGGANTDTQYF; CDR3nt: TGTGCCAGCAGCTTGATCGGGGGGGCGAACACAGATACGCAGTATTTT
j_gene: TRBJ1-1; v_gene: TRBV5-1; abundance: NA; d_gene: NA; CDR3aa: CASSLEQGLTEAFF; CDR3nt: TGCGCCAGCAGCTTGGAGCAGGGTTTGACTGAAGCTTTCTTT
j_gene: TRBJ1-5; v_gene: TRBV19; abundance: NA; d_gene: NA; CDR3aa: CASTASNQPQHF; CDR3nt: TGTGCCAGTACGGCTAGCAATCAGCCCCAGCATTTT
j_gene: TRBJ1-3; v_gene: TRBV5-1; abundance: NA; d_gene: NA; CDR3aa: CASSLSGGTGNTIYF; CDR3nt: TGCGCCAGCAGCTTGTCCGGGGGAACTGGAAACACCATATATTTT
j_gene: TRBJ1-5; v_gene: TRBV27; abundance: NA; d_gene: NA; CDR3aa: CASSSRGGAGVLSNQPQHF; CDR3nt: TGTGCCAGCAGTTCCCGAGGAGGGGCTGGGGTGTTGAGCAATCAGCCCCAGCATTTT
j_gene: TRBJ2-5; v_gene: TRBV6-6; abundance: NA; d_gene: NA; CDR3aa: CASSYPGHQETQYF; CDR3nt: TGTGCCAGCAGTTACCCAGGGCACCAAGAGACCCAGTACTTC
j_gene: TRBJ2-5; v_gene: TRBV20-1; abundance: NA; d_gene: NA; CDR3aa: CSARSGVQETQYF; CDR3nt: TGCAGTGCTAGATCCGGGGTACAAGAGACCCAGTACTTC
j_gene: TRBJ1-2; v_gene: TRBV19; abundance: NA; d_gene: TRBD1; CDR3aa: CASSPTGGGSYGYTF; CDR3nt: TGTGCCAGTAGCCCCACAGGGGGCGGGAGCTATGGCTACACCTTC
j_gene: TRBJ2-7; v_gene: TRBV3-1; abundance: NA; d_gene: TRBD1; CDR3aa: CASSLGTGGTYEQYF; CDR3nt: TGTGCCAGCAGCCTGGGGACAGGGGGCACCTACGAGCAGTACTTC
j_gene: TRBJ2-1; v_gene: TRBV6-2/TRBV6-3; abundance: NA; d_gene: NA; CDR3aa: CASSYGLRGSNEQFF; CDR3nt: TGTGCCAGCAGTTACGGGCTGCGTGGTAGCAATGAGCAGTTCTTC
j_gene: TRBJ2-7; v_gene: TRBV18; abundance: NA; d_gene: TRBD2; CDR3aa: CASSPAGRPSSYEQYF; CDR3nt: TGTGCCAGCTCACCAGCCGGGAGGCCCTCCTCCTACGAGCAGTACTTC
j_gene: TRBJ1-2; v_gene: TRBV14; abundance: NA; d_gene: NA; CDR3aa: CASSNNAAGYGYTF; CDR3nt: TGTGCCAGCAGCAACAACGCGGCCGGGTATGGCTACACCTTC
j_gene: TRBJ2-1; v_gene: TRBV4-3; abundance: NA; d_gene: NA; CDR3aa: CASSPSLSGAYNEQFF; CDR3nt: TGCGCCAGCAGCCCCTCCCTTTCGGGAGCCTACAATGAGCAGTTCTTC
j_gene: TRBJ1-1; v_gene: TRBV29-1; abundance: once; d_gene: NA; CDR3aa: CSDGTGLGTEAFF; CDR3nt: TGCAGCGATGGGACTGGATTGGGCACTGAAGCTTTCTTT
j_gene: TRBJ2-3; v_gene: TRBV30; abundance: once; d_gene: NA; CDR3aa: CAWGVPTDTQYF; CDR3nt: TGTGCCTGGGGGGTCCCCACAGATACGCAGTATTTT
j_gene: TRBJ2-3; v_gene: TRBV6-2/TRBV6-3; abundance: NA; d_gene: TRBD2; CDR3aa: CASSDPGLAESYTQYF; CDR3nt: TGTGCCAGCAGTGACCCGGGACTAGCGGAATCATATACGCAGTATTTT
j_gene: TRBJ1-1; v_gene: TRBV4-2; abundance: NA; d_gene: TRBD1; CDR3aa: CASSPRRTGADTEAFF; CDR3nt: TGTGCCAGCAGCCCAAGACGGACAGGGGCGGACACTGAAGCTTTCTTT
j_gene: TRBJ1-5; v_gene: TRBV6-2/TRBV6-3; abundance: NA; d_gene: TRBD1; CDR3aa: CASSYRTGFRNQPQHF; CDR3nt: TGTGCCAGCAGTTACCGGACAGGGTTTCGCAATCAGCCCCAGCATTTT
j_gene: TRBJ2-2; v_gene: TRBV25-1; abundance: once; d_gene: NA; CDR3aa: CASSEVGSGELFF; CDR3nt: TGTGCCAGCAGTGAAGTGGGGTCCGGGGAGCTGTTTTTT
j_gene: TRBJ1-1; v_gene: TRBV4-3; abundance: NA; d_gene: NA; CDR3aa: CASSQDGGGNTEAFF; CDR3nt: TGCGCCAGCAGCCAAGATGGGGGGGGGAACACTGAAGCTTTCTTT
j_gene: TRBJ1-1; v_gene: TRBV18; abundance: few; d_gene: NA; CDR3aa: CASSPARDTEAFF; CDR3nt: TGTGCCAGCTCACCCGCCAGGGACACTGAAGCTTTCTTT
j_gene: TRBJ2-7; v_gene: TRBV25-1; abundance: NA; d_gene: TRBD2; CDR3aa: CASSGSSGMYEQYF; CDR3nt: TGTGCCAGCAGTGGATCTAGCGGGATGTACGAGCAGTACTTC
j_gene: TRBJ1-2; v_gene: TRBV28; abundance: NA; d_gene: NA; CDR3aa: CASTNGGNGRYGYTF; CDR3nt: TGTGCCAGCACCAACGGGGGGAACGGGCGGTATGGCTACACCTTC
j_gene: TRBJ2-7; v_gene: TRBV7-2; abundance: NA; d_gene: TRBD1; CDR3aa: CASSFQGQDDEQYF; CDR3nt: TGTGCCAGCAGCTTCCAGGGACAGGACGACGAGCAGTACTTC
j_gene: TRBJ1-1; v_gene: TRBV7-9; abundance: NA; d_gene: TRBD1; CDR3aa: CASSPRGLSDTEAFF; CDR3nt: TGTGCCAGCAGCCCCAGGGGGCTAAGCGACACTGAAGCTTTCTTT
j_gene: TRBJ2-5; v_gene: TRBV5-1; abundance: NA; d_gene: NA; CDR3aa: CASSLAAAQGQETQYF; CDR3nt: TGCGCCAGCAGCTTGGCGGCAGCTCAGGGACAAGAGACCCAGTACTTC
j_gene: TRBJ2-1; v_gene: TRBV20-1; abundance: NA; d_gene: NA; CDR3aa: CSASRGPSYNEQFF; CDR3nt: TGCAGTGCTAGCCGTGGGCCCTCCTACAATGAGCAGTTCTTC
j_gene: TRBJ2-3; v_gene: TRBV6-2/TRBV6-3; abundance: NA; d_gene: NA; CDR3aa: CASSYSVILPSTDTQYF; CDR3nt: TGTGCCAGCAGTTACTCGGTGATCCTACCCAGCACAGATACGCAGTATTTT
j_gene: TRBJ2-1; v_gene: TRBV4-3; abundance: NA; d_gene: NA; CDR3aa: CASSPDYDSYNEQFF; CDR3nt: TGCGCCAGCAGCCCCGACTACGACTCCTACAATGAGCAGTTCTTC
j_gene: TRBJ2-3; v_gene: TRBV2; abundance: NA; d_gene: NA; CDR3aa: CASSPVSSSTDTQYF; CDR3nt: TGTGCCAGCAGTCCTGTTTCCTCTAGCACAGATACGCAGTATTTT
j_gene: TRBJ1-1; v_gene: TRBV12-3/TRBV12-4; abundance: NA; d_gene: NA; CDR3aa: CASSSSAGTEAFF; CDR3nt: TGTGCCAGCAGTTCCTCCGCGGGGACTGAAGCTTTCTTT
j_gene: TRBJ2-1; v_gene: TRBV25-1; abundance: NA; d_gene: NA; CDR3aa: CASTGAVNEQFF; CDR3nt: TGTGCCAGCACTGGGGCGGTCAATGAGCAGTTCTTC
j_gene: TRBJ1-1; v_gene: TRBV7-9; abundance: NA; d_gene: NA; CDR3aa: CATPRRTGTEAFF; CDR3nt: TGTGCCACGCCCAGGCGGACGGGCACTGAAGCTTTCTTT
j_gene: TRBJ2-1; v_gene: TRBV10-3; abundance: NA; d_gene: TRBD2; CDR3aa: CAISGGLAGENEQFF; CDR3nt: TGTGCCATCAGTGGAGGACTAGCGGGAGAAAATGAGCAGTTCTTC
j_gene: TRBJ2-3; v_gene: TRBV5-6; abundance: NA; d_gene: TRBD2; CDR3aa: CASSIDKRRGRPSGATDTQYF; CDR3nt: TGTGCCAGCAGCATTGACAAAAGACGGGGGCGGCCTAGCGGGGCCACAGATACGCAGTATTTT
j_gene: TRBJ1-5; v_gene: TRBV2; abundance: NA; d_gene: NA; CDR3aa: CASSSSGLTQPQHF; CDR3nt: TGTGCCAGCAGCTCCTCGGGGTTGACTCAGCCCCAGCATTTT
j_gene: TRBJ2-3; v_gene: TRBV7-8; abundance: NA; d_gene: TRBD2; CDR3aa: CASSLDSSGGSDTQYF; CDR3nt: TGTGCCAGCAGCTTAGATAGTAGCGGGGGATCAGATACGCAGTATTTT
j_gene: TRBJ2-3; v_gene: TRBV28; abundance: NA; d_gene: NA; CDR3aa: CASTTSESTDTQYF; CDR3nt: TGTGCCAGCACAACTTCGGAGAGCACAGATACGCAGTATTTT
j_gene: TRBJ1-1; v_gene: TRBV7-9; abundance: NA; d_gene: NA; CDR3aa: CASSLVGDTEAFF; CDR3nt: TGTGCCAGCAGCTTAGTGGGGGACACTGAAGCTTTCTTT
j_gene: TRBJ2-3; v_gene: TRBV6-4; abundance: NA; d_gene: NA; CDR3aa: CASSESSTDTQYF; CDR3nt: TGTGCCAGCAGTGAGTCCAGCACAGATACGCAGTATTTT
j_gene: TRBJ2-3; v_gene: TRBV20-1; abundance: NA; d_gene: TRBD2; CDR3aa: CSAHPSGKLDTQYF; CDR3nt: TGCAGTGCCCATCCTAGCGGGAAACTAGATACGCAGTATTTT
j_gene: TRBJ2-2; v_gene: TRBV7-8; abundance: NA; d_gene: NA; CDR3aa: CASSLAWGGTGELFF; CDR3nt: TGTGCCAGCAGCTTAGCGTGGGGAGGTACCGGGGAGCTGTTTTTT
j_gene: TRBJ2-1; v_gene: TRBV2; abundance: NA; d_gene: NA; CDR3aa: CASSIDGTSNEQFF; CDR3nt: TGTGCCAGCAGTATAGACGGTACTAGCAATGAGCAGTTCTTC
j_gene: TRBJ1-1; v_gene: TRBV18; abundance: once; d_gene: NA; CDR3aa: CASSPGPANTEAFF; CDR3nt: TGTGCCAGCTCACCCGGACCGGCGAACACTGAAGCTTTCTTT
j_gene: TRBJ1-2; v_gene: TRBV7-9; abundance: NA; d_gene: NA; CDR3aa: CASSLGEGLDGYTF; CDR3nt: TGTGCCAGCAGCTTAGGGGAAGGGTTGGATGGCTACACCTTC
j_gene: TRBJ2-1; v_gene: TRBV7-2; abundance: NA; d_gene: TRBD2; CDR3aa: CASSLASGGNEQFF; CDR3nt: TGTGCCAGCAGCTTAGCTAGCGGGGGGAATGAGCAGTTCTTC